This T cell receptor (beta chain) emerged from a study of T cell responses to AZD1222 COVID-19 vaccine. Notes on the study in general: The span of vaccine-associated CD4 TCRs extended across spike, with dominance at 160-218 and 743-854. Spike-specific TCRs gained breadth and depth after people received two AZD1222 doses.

Points on this clone: Its antigen is unidentified.

Data came from immunoSEQ multiplex PCR; TCRdb stores just in-frame clones and leaves some out. The repertoire shows about 140,000 clones; the top ten hold over 2%. After removal of 5 bases from V and 5 bases from J, the junction contained 9 bases not matched to a gene. The germline V gene has CDR1 MNHEY and CDR2 SVGAGI. The CDR3 has 15 residues. The chain joins TRBV6-5 to TRBJ2-5; 9 bases fit TRBD2. This clonotype was obtained from an adult in good health. The sequencing input was peripheral blood. CDR3 amino acids: CASSRLAGERETQYF. CDR3 in DNA: TGTGCCAGCAGTAGATTAGCGGGGGAGCGGGAGACCCAGTACTTC.